This T cell receptor (beta chain) stems from a study of blood T cells in healthy people across ages. PCR was performed a second time for 7 to 11 cycles using a sample-barcoded 5' primer and a J-beta primer mix. MiXCR was run by TCRdb on the 5' RACE reads, yielding one entry per CDR3 protein. The table lists approximately 940,000 distinct CDR3 sequences, 48% of them singletons. Overall study findings and caveats: Expanded clonotype shifts may have been confounded, as the donors had an unknown CMV status. Because sorting was not performed, PBMCs prevented conclusive naive versus antigen-experienced comparison. Age brought a roughly linear fall in TCR beta diversity measured per million T cells.

This clonotype has a count of ten or more. Its antigen is still unknown. CDR1 SGHRS and CDR2 YFSETQ come from the germline V gene. Trimming cost V 2 bases and J 6 bases, with 9 bases left between them. The CDR3 totals 13 residues. The chain joins TRBV5-1 to TRBJ2-1; either TRBD1 or TRBD2 may fit D (5 bases each). This clonotype was sampled from a man aged 30 to 39 in good health. Sequencing input: blood. For the CDR3, the DNA is TGCGCCAGCAGCTTAGGGACCATCAATGAGCAGTTCTTC. This sequence encodes CASSLGTINEQFF.